The next 12 T cell receptor beta chains were all read from a single sample in a study of blood T cell repertoires in COVID-19. The table came from immunoSEQ multiplex PCR; TCRdb's copy has only in-frame clones and leaves some out. The sample shows roughly 120,000 clones, 90% to 95% of them seen only once. Sequencing was done on a sample of peripheral blood. The source of these receptors is a man aged 50 to 59 with COVID-19, enrolled during active disease.

The chain recombines TRBV5-4 with TRBJ1-2, with 8 bases identical to TRBD1. The CDR3 length is 17 residues. J gave up 0 bases and V 4 bases, and 11 bases lay outside the gene matches. Germline V CDR1 and CDR2: SGHNT, YYREEE (reference sequence). The CDR3 is CASSPGGANPANYGYTF. The CDR3 region has the DNA TGTGCCAGCAGCCCAGGGGGCGCGAACCCTGCTAACTATGGCTACACCTTC. Filled out from reference TRBV5-4 and TRBJ1-2, the complete variable domain reads ETGVTQSPTHLIKTRGQQVTLRCSSQSGHNTVSWYQQALGQGPQFIFQYYREEENGRGNFPPRFSGLQFPNYSSELNVNALELDDSALYLCASSPGGANPANYGYTFGSGTRLTVV.

The CDR3 spells CASSLAGGPSEQFF. For the CDR3, the DNA is TGTGCCAGCAGTCTGGCGGGAGGGCCTAGTGAGCAGTTCTTC. The chain is built from TRBV2 and TRBJ2-1, with 9 bases aligning to TRBD2. In germline, CDR1 is SNHLY, CDR2 FYNNEI. V was pared by 5 bases and J by 9 bases, with 8 bases of the junction left unmatched. CDR3 size: 14 residues.

The chain recombines TRBV5-1 with TRBJ1-1; TRBD1 aligns across 9 bases. Germline V gene lookup returns CDR1 SGHRS and CDR2 YFSETQ. The CDR3 sequence is 15 residues long. Trimming cost V 2 bases and J 5 bases; bases outside gene matches: 7. CDR3 bases: TGCGCCAGCAGCTTTTCGGGACAGGGAGGGACTGAAGCTTTCTTT. The encoded protein is CASSFSGQGGTEAFF.

J is TRBJ1-2 and V is TRBV5-4; D remains unclear. The CDR3 sequence is 13 residues long. Per the germline V gene, CDR1 is SGHNT and CDR2 is YYREEE (reference sequence). The ends were cut back, 1 base at V and 8 bases at J, with 12 bases in the middle. The CDR3 coding sequence is TGTGCCAGCAGCTTGACGGGAGAAAGGGGCTACACCTTC. It codes for CASSLTGERGYTF.

This sequence joins TRBV18 and TRBJ1-2, with D perhaps TRBD1 (6 bases). Trimming left V 4 bases short and J 10 bases short, with 13 bases between. The CDR3 spans 12 residues. Germline V gives CDR1 KGHSH, CDR2 LQKENI. The CDR3 DNA sequence: TGTGCCAGCTCACGACAGGACAGTTTCTACACCTTC. Protein: CASSRQDSFYTF.

The chain joins TRBV29-1 to TRBJ2-7; 8 nucleotides line up with TRBD2. The trim removed 4 bases at V and 1 base at J, leaving 6 bases unmatched. This CDR3 comprises 14 residues. Germline CDR1 reads SQVTM; CDR2 reads ANQGSEA. The CDR3 protein is CSVGKLADSYEQYF. CDR3 DNA sequence: TGCAGCGTTGGTAAACTAGCGGATTCCTACGAGCAGTACTTC.

The genes are TRBV11-2 and TRBJ2-5; D gene ambiguous. The CDR3 loop spans 15 amino acids. Germline assignment: CDR1 SGHAT and CDR2 FQNNGV. Trimming removed 5 bases from V and 1 base from J, with 14 bases in between. CDR3 sequence reads: CASSPRRMAQETQYF. Here the CDR3 DNA reads TGTGCCAGCAGCCCCCGGCGGATGGCCCAAGAGACCCAGTACTTC.

The DNA of the CDR3 is TGTGCCTGGAGTAACGAACAGGGGAACAATGAGCAGTTCTTC. As protein: CAWSNEQGNNEQFF. This chain connects TRBV30 to TRBJ2-1, with 7 positions matching TRBD1. The V and J ends lost 2 bases and 5 bases, in that order; junction bases with no gene match: 6. CDR1 and CDR2 (germline): GTSNPN, SVGIG (reference sequence). This CDR3 spans 14 amino acids.

V gene TRBV29-1 combines with J gene TRBJ1-1; D unclear. This CDR3 has 11 residues. CDR1 and CDR2 from the germline V gene are SQVTM and ANQGSEA. V dropped 7 bases and J dropped 5 bases, with 11 bases sitting between them. CDR3 sequence: CSGTTGTEAFF. In DNA, the CDR3 is TGCAGCGGCACTACGGGGACTGAAGCTTTCTTT.

The chain recombines TRBV6-6 with TRBJ1-6, with a weak D call TRBD1 (6 bases). The CDR3 spans 13 residues. Germline V gene sequence: CDR1 MNHNY, CDR2 SVGAGI (reference sequence). V dropped 5 bases and J dropped 10 bases, with 12 bases sitting between them. The CDR3 nucleotides read TGTGCCAGCAGTAACCGACAGGACTCACCCCTCCACTTT. Translating gives CASSNRQDSPLHF.

The chain combines TRBV28 with TRBJ2-7; 7 bases fit TRBD2. Germline V CDR1 and CDR2: MDHEN, SYDVKM. The V gene end was trimmed by 6 bases and the J gene end by 5 bases; junction bases not matched to a gene: 13. The CDR3 has 15 amino acids. CDR3 nucleotides: TGTGCCAGCAGCCTGAAGGGAGGGGCTGGAAACGAGCAGTACTTC. Its protein product is CASSLKGGAGNEQYF.

The rearrangement uses TRBV5-1 and TRBJ2-3; a possible D gene is TRBD2 (5 bases). V was trimmed by 0 bases and J by 6 bases, leaving 20 bases between them. Germline CDR1 SGHRS, CDR2 YFSETQ. The CDR3 has 17 amino acids. CDR3 DNA sequence: TGCGCCAGCAGCTTGGGGGTATTTTCTAGCCGTCCCGATACGCAGTATTTT. It translates to CASSLGVFSSRPDTQYF.